The clone carrying this T cell receptor beta chain was observed a handful of times. No antigen is known for it. CDR3 length: 16 residues. Germline V lookup: CDR1 LNHDA, CDR2 SQIVND (reference sequence). V gave up 5 bases and J gave up 2 bases; unmatched junction bases: 3. The data are from a study of T cells after yellow fever vaccination. Study outcomes and limitations: The secondary response peaked faster, at day 5 versus 15, but was weaker. FACS-sorted repertoires could contain abundant clonotypes contaminating from the bulk population.

TCRdb processed the 5' RACE reads anew with MiXCR; each CDR3 protein has one entry. The sample contains approximately 340,000 distinct CDR3 sequences, roughly 8.7% of which appear only once. Here the sequenced sample was PBMCs, taken on the day of the first yellow fever vaccination. This chain uses TRBV19 with TRBJ2-1; TRBD2 aligns across 13 bases. The TCR was taken from a man aged 18 to 29 who received the YFV17D yellow fever vaccine. CDR3 DNA sequence: TGTGCCAGTAGTGTGGGACTAGCGGGGCCCTACAATGAGCAGTTCTTC. It codes for CASSVGLAGPYNEQFF.